Listed below are T cell receptor beta chains from one sample, sequenced in a study of T-cell reconstitution after alpha-beta-depleted transplantation in children. TCRdb recomputed calls from the PCR reads with MiXCR, one row per CDR3 protein. Of around 200,000 distinct CDR3 sequences listed, about 8.4% are singletons. The source material was PBMCs, mostly from graft donor cells, sampled 360 days after TCRalphabeta/CD19-depleted stem cell transplant. All receptors come from a male patient aged 2-9 years who had a stem cell transplant for acute myeloid leukemia, so the T cells may come from the graft donor. CDR3s include the opening cysteine and the closing phenylalanine or tryptophan. The order of the fields is D gene, J gene, V gene, clone size, CDR3 DNA, CDR3 protein. The D gene is left open where the match is weak. Clone sizes are given selectively: once, few, many, or a class where the clone is expanded.

D gene: -
J gene: TRBJ1-1
V gene: TRBV5-6
clone size: -
CDR3 DNA: TGTGCCAGCAGCTTGGTTAGGTGGGACACTGAAGCTTTCTTT
CDR3 protein: CASSLVRWDTEAFF

D gene: TRBD1
J gene: TRBJ2-1
V gene: TRBV11-2
clone size: many
CDR3 DNA: TGTGCCAGCAGCACGACAGGGGATCGCAATGAGCAGTTCTTC
CDR3 protein: CASSTTGDRNEQFF

D gene: -
J gene: TRBJ2-1
V gene: TRBV7-9
clone size: -
CDR3 DNA: TGTGCCAGCAGCTTCCCAAAAAGCTCCTACAATGAGCAGTTCTTC
CDR3 protein: CASSFPKSSYNEQFF

D gene: -
J gene: TRBJ2-5
V gene: TRBV10-3
clone size: many
CDR3 DNA: TGTGCCATCAGTGAGTCGAGGAAAGAGACCCAGTACTTC
CDR3 protein: CAISESRKETQYF

D gene: TRBD1
J gene: TRBJ2-3
V gene: TRBV29-1
clone size: many
CDR3 DNA: TGCAGCGTTGACTTCAGTGACAGGGTTTCAGATACGCAGTATTTT
CDR3 protein: CSVDFSDRVSDTQYF

D gene: TRBD2
J gene: TRBJ2-3
V gene: TRBV7-2
clone size: few
CDR3 DNA: TGTGCCAGCAGCTTAGGGGGGACTAGCGTTGCAGATACGCAGTATTTT
CDR3 protein: CASSLGGTSVADTQYF

D gene: TRBD1
J gene: TRBJ2-3
V gene: TRBV12-3/TRBV12-4
clone size: -
CDR3 DNA: TGTGCCAGCAGATTCGGACAGGACACAGATACGCAGTATTTT
CDR3 protein: CASRFGQDTDTQYF

D gene: -
J gene: TRBJ1-3
V gene: TRBV12-3/TRBV12-4
clone size: few
CDR3 DNA: TGTGCCAGCAGTCCCTATGAGAGCTTCTCTGGAAACACCATATATTTT
CDR3 protein: CASSPYESFSGNTIYF

D gene: -
J gene: TRBJ2-1
V gene: TRBV4-3
clone size: -
CDR3 DNA: TGCGCCAGCAGCCAAGTTGAGACTAGAGTCCAGGAGCAGTTCTTC
CDR3 protein: CASSQVETRVQEQFF

D gene: TRBD2
J gene: TRBJ2-1
V gene: TRBV7-9
clone size: few
CDR3 DNA: TGTGCCAGCAGCTTGTCGGCGGGAGTTGGCAATGAGCAGTTCTTC
CDR3 protein: CASSLSAGVGNEQFF

D gene: TRBD2
J gene: TRBJ2-5
V gene: TRBV6-4
clone size: many
CDR3 DNA: TGTGCCAGCAGTGAACGGACTAGCGGAACACAAGAGACCCAGTACTTC
CDR3 protein: CASSERTSGTQETQYF

D gene: TRBD2
J gene: TRBJ2-3
V gene: TRBV29-1
clone size: -
CDR3 DNA: TGCAGCGTGCTGGGACTAGCGGGGGGAAGCACAGATACGCAGTATTTT
CDR3 protein: CSVLGLAGGSTDTQYF

D gene: TRBD1
J gene: TRBJ2-2
V gene: TRBV20-1
clone size: many
CDR3 DNA: TGCAGTGCTAGATCCGGGACAGAAGGCGGGGAGCTGTTTTTT
CDR3 protein: CSARSGTEGGELFF

D gene: -
J gene: TRBJ2-1
V gene: TRBV12-3/TRBV12-4
clone size: -
CDR3 DNA: TGTGCCAGCAGCAGAGAGCTTCGGCACAATGAGCAGTTCTTC
CDR3 protein: CASSRELRHNEQFF

D gene: -
J gene: TRBJ1-1
V gene: TRBV10-3
clone size: many
CDR3 DNA: TGTGCCATCAGTGAGTGGGGTATTGGCACTGAAGCTTTCTTT
CDR3 protein: CAISEWGIGTEAFF

D gene: -
J gene: TRBJ2-1
V gene: TRBV4-1
clone size: few
CDR3 DNA: TGCGCCAGCAGCCATGGCCGATCCTACAATGAGCAGTTCTTC
CDR3 protein: CASSHGRSYNEQFF

D gene: TRBD2
J gene: TRBJ2-3
V gene: TRBV20-1
clone size: few
CDR3 DNA: TGCAGTGCTAGCGTAATACTAGCGGGAGGGCGGCCAGATACGCAGTATTTT
CDR3 protein: CSASVILAGGRPDTQYF

D gene: -
J gene: TRBJ2-7
V gene: TRBV4-1
clone size: -
CDR3 DNA: TGCGCCAGCAGCCGGGACCGAACGTACTACGAGCAGTACTTC
CDR3 protein: CASSRDRTYYEQYF

D gene: -
J gene: TRBJ2-1
V gene: TRBV6-1
clone size: -
CDR3 DNA: TGTGCCAGCAGTAGGGGTGACCGCGCCTACAATGAGCAGTTCTTC
CDR3 protein: CASSRGDRAYNEQFF

D gene: TRBD1
J gene: TRBJ1-2
V gene: TRBV29-1
clone size: -
CDR3 DNA: TGCAGCGTTGTGTCTTGGGACAGGGGATTTGGCTACACCTTC
CDR3 protein: CSVVSWDRGFGYTF

D gene: -
J gene: TRBJ2-2
V gene: TRBV12-3/TRBV12-4
clone size: many
CDR3 DNA: TGTGCCAGCAGCGACCAACTATTGGGCGGGGAGCTGTTTTTT
CDR3 protein: CASSDQLLGGELFF

D gene: TRBD2
J gene: TRBJ2-2
V gene: TRBV3-1
clone size: few
CDR3 DNA: TGTGCCAGCAGCCCGTCAAGGGTTAGCGGGAGCCCCTATGTCGGGGAGCTGTTTTTT
CDR3 protein: CASSPSRVSGSPYVGELFF

D gene: TRBD1
J gene: TRBJ2-1
V gene: TRBV29-1
clone size: -
CDR3 DNA: TGCAGCGTTGAAGATCGTAGGACAGGCTACAATGAGCAGTTCTTC
CDR3 protein: CSVEDRRTGYNEQFF

D gene: TRBD2
J gene: TRBJ2-1
V gene: TRBV6-2/TRBV6-3
clone size: many
CDR3 DNA: TGTGCCAGCAGTTACCCCAGGACTAGCGGGACCAATGAGCAGTTCTTC
CDR3 protein: CASSYPRTSGTNEQFF

D gene: -
J gene: TRBJ1-5
V gene: TRBV4-2
clone size: many
CDR3 DNA: TGTGCCAGCAGCCAAGAGGAACAGGGCCTATTTCCCCAGCATTTT
CDR3 protein: CASSQEEQGLFPQHF

D gene: -
J gene: TRBJ2-7
V gene: TRBV12-2
clone size: -
CDR3 DNA: TGTGCAAGTCGCTATAGCGGGAGGAGCTCCTACGAGCAGTACTTC
CDR3 protein: CASRYSGRSSYEQYF

D gene: -
J gene: TRBJ2-1
V gene: TRBV4-1
clone size: -
CDR3 DNA: TGCGCCAGCAGCCAAGCTGCTTTCGATGAGCAGTTCTTC
CDR3 protein: CASSQAAFDEQFF

D gene: TRBD2
J gene: TRBJ2-7
V gene: TRBV18
clone size: few
CDR3 DNA: TGTGCCAGCTCACCCTCCGGACTAGCGGGAGACGAGCAGTACTTC
CDR3 protein: CASSPSGLAGDEQYF

D gene: -
J gene: TRBJ1-4
V gene: TRBV2
clone size: many
CDR3 DNA: TGTGCCAGCAGTGTATATGAAAAACTGTTTTTT
CDR3 protein: CASSVYEKLFF

D gene: -
J gene: TRBJ2-1
V gene: TRBV20-1
clone size: many
CDR3 DNA: TGCAGTGCTAGCCGCCTACAGTACAATGAGCAGTTCTTC
CDR3 protein: CSASRLQYNEQFF

D gene: -
J gene: TRBJ2-1
V gene: TRBV29-1
clone size: many
CDR3 DNA: TGCAGCGTTGAAGCGGGAGCCGGGGGAGTGAGATCCTACAATGAGCAGTTCTTC
CDR3 protein: CSVEAGAGGVRSYNEQFF

D gene: -
J gene: TRBJ1-3
V gene: TRBV12-3/TRBV12-4
clone size: -
CDR3 DNA: TGTGCCAGCAGTTTGGCAGGGAGAAACACCATATATTTT
CDR3 protein: CASSLAGRNTIYF

D gene: -
J gene: TRBJ1-2
V gene: TRBV7-2
clone size: few
CDR3 DNA: TGTGCCAGCAGCCGGGGACAAGCGCTCGGCTACACCTTC
CDR3 protein: CASSRGQALGYTF

D gene: -
J gene: TRBJ1-5
V gene: TRBV5-1
clone size: once
CDR3 DNA: TGCGCCAGCAGCTTATATGGTAATAGCAATCAGCCCGAGCATTTT
CDR3 protein: CASSLYGNSNQPEHF

D gene: -
J gene: TRBJ2-3
V gene: TRBV7-3
clone size: many
CDR3 DNA: TGTGCCAGCAGCCCAGGGGTGGGGGATACGCAGTATTTT
CDR3 protein: CASSPGVGDTQYF

D gene: TRBD1
J gene: TRBJ2-1
V gene: TRBV7-9
clone size: many
CDR3 DNA: TGTGCCAGCAGGTTCCGACAGGGGGACTACAATGAGCAGTTCTTC
CDR3 protein: CASRFRQGDYNEQFF

D gene: TRBD2
J gene: TRBJ2-3
V gene: TRBV5-1
clone size: few
CDR3 DNA: TGCGCCAGCAGCTCCCAGACTAGCGGGGATACGCAGTATTTT
CDR3 protein: CASSSQTSGDTQYF